The rows below give T cell receptor beta chains drawn from one sample of a study of cytomegalovirus exposure and HLA in healthy donors. Profiling relied on immunoSEQ multiplex PCR, and the TCRdb table lists in-frame clones only, not all of them. Its listing shows roughly 50,000 clones. What was sequenced was PBMCs. The source is a man between 35 and 55 years old in good health and CMV-seropositive. Each CDR3 is given with its conserved first and last residue.

V: TRBV7-3
CDR3: CASSPTGGRTGELFF

V: TRBV15
CDR3: CATSRTDRGNQPQHF

V: TRBV28
CDR3: CASSLGTSGQFF

V: TRBV6-1
CDR3: CASSLQGADTDTQYF

V: TRBV28
CDR3: CASIDSSYEQYF

V: TRBV18
CDR3: CASSPPTGGNTGELFF

V: TRBV9
CDR3: CASSVEGTGNEKLFF

V: TRBV25-1
CDR3: CASSVAGVGEQYF

V: TRBV10-1
CDR3: CASNDRVGETQYF

V: TRBV29-1
CDR3: CSVEAGTGSSRTYF

V: TRBV28
CDR3: CASSRTASSNYGYTF

V: TRBV18
CDR3: CASSQSSDTNTGELFF

V: TRBV7-9
CDR3: CASSPDRGRSEQFF

V: TRBV11-3
CDR3: CASSQTGIGEQYF

V: TRBV27
CDR3: CASSPWDRINYGYTF

V: TRBV2
CDR3: CASTTRRGELYQYF

V: TRBV30
CDR3: CAWSVTGDNQPQHF

V: TRBV5-6
CDR3: CASSLSGAFYEQYF

V: TRBV6-5
CDR3: CASSQPRQGAHEQYF

V: TRBV7-8
CDR3: CASSLPSLSYEQYF

V: TRBV6-1
CDR3: CASSGGTVEAFF

V: TRBV7-8
CDR3: CASSLSGGELSYGYTF

V: TRBV19
CDR3: CASSTLTPRGQETQHF

V: TRBV18
CDR3: CASSPPGTGDTYEQYF

V: TRBV25-1
CDR3: CASSEYFRREGQETQYF

V: TRBV7-9
CDR3: CASSLVNVLADTDTQYF

V: TRBV6-1
CDR3: CASSDSSGSYNEQFF

V: TRBV27
CDR3: CASSFRRTSGRKVEQFF

V: TRBV18
CDR3: CASSPTSNYGYTF

V: TRBV30
CDR3: CAWSGGAGTQYF

V: TRBV30
CDR3: CAWSVGRGGAEAFF

V: TRBV6-1
CDR3: CASRLTTIYGYTF

V: TRBV9
CDR3: CASSPGQTEQYF

V: TRBV7-2
CDR3: CASSLAPANTGELFF

V: TRBV29-1
CDR3: CSVEDPIERANTGELFF

V: TRBV27
CDR3: CASSQFRGPGEQYF

V: TRBV7-9
CDR3: CASSGAGQGLTEAFF

V: TRBV5-4
CDR3: CASSLFQGSSYEQYF

V: TRBV4-1
CDR3: CASSQDGGIFYEQYF

V: TRBV5-3
CDR3: CARSLAEGVPPRNIQYF

V: TRBV5-4
CDR3: CASSSSLNTEAFF

V: TRBV11-1
CDR3: CASSRRDYQETQYF

V: TRBV7-2
CDR3: CASSSRAGGRETQYF

V: TRBV7-8
CDR3: CASSPGSFNSPLHF

V: TRBV6-1
CDR3: CASSEEAGGSYEQYF